Listed below are T cell receptor beta chains from one sample, sequenced in a study of T cell changes during pregnancy in multiple sclerosis. TCRdb's table, derived via immunoSEQ multiplex PCR, lists solely in-frame clones and lacks some. The table lists around 75,000 clones, more than 80% of them singletons. The sequenced sample was peripheral blood, obtained in the first trimester of pregnancy. Every receptor here comes from a female donor in good health, enrolled as a control in a pregnancy study. Both conserved end residues are part of each CDR3. Fields, in order: clone size, D gene, V gene, J gene, CDR3 protein, CDR3 DNA. The D gene is left open where the match is weak. A clone size is listed for some rows: how often the clone was seen (once, few, many), or a class if it is expanded.

>.|TRBD1|TRBV6-5|TRBJ2-7
CASSYSDRVLDYEQYF
TGTGCCAGCAGTTACTCCGACAGGGTCCTCGACTACGAGCAGTACTTC
>few|.|TRBV18|TRBJ1-1
CASSPDGEDTEAFF
TGTGCCAGCTCACCAGACGGGGAAGACACTGAAGCTTTCTTT
>.|TRBD2|TRBV7-2|TRBJ2-5
CASRRLAFQETQYF
TGTGCCAGCAGACGACTAGCATTCCAAGAGACCCAGTACTTC
>few|.|TRBV28|TRBJ1-2
CASSFLAGAYGYTF
.
>.|.|TRBV27|TRBJ2-1
CASSPRHRVPEQFF
TGTGCCAGCAGTCCCCGCCACAGAGTTCCTGAGCAGTTCTTC
>.|.|TRBV5-4|TRBJ1-1
CASSLNVGAGGEAFF
TGTGCCAGCAGCTTGAATGTCGGTGCCGGCGGTGAAGCTTTCTTT
>.|.|TRBV14|TRBJ2-1
CASSQELPNFGDEQFF
TGTGCCAGCAGCCAAGAACTACCGAATTTTGGCGATGAGCAGTTCTTC
>.|TRBD2|TRBV5-1|TRBJ2-3
CASRVAGGPSDTQYF
TGCGCCAGCAGGGTAGCGGGGGGGCCGTCAGATACGCAGTATTTT
>.|.|TRBV14|TRBJ2-3
CASSQDFVAGTDTQYF
TGTGCCAGCAGCCAAGATTTTGTTGCGGGAACAGATACGCAGTATTTT
>.|TRBD1|TRBV5-6|TRBJ1-2
CASRTWVSRTGDYGYTF
TGTGCCAGCAGGACCTGGGTGTCGCGGACAGGGGACTATGGCTACACCTTC
>.|.|TRBV5-4|TRBJ2-7
CASSLGSRYEQYF
TGTGCCAGCAGCTTGGGGAGCCGCTACGAGCAGTACTTC
>.|.|TRBV9|TRBJ2-5
CASSVDPLGASRETQYF
TGTGCCAGCAGCGTAGACCCCCTGGGGGCCTCAAGAGAAACCCAGTACTTC
>.|TRBD1|TRBV2|TRBJ1-3
CASSAQGARSNTIYF
TGTGCCAGCAGCGCACAGGGGGCACGGTCAAACACCATATATTTT
>.|TRBD1|TRBV19|TRBJ2-6
CASSTRTGAGANVLTF
TGTGCCAGTAGTACCCGGACAGGGGCTGGGGCCAACGTCCTGACTTTC
>.|TRBD1|TRBV7-6|TRBJ1-1
CASSLLGGSGQGINTEAFF
TGTGCCAGCAGCTTATTGGGAGGGTCGGGACAGGGAATTAACACTGAAGCTTTCTTT
>.|TRBD1|TRBV27|TRBJ1-5
CASSAQGALSNQPQHF
TGTGCCAGCAGTGCCCAGGGGGCGCTGAGCAATCAGCCCCAGCATTTT
>.|TRBD2|TRBV7-2|TRBJ2-5
CASSLAGGRETQYF
TGTGCCAGCAGCTTAGCGGGGGGGAGGGAGACCCAGTACTTC
>.|.|TRBV19|TRBJ1-2
CASSMGHFIQGGYTF
TGTGCCAGTAGTATGGGGCACTTCATACAGGGCGGCTACACCTTC
>.|.|TRBV28|TRBJ1-4
CASSFFDRHPEKLFF
TGTGCCAGCAGTTTCTTTGACAGACACCCTGAAAAACTGTTTTTT
>.|TRBD1|TRBV2|TRBJ1-4
CASTGGANEKLFF
TGTGCCAGTACAGGGGGGGCTAATGAAAAACTGTTTTTT
>.|TRBD1|TRBV25-1|TRBJ1-4
CASSRDRASTNEKLFF
TGTGCCAGCAGTAGGGACAGGGCATCAACTAATGAAAAACTGTTTTTT
>.|TRBD1|TRBV30|TRBJ1-2
CAWSGGTANYGYTF
TGTGCCTGGAGTGGAGGGACAGCGAACTATGGCTACACCTTC
>.|.|TRBV19|TRBJ2-7
CATRVAASYEQYF
TGTGCCACGCGAGTGGCGGCGTCCTACGAGCAGTACTTC
>.|.|TRBV6-1|TRBJ2-7
CASSEILGGAYEQYF
TGTGCCAGCAGTGAGATCCTGGGGGGTGCCTACGAGCAGTACTTC
>.|TRBD1|TRBV19|TRBJ1-2
CASSPQGGPVSYGYTF
TGTGCCAGTAGTCCTCAGGGGGGCCCCGTGAGCTATGGCTACACCTTC
>.|TRBD1|TRBV9|TRBJ1-2
CASSLTGGRWAGYTF
TGTGCCAGCAGCCTGACAGGGGGGAGGTGGGCTGGCTACACCTTC
>once|.|TRBV7-9|TRBJ2-7
CASSLSPLTRPSYEQYF
TGTGCCAGCAGCTTATCCCCACTGACTAGACCATCCTACGAGCAGTACTTC